The present entry profiles one T cell receptor beta chain with its context. The antigen is not known. Without the conserved terminal phenylalanine or tryptophan, this CDR3 likely stems from a read error. This sample is drawn from a study of tumor-infiltrating lymphocytes in primary liver carcinoma. Study summary: Staging placed the tumors at T1-T3 N0M0, and they measured roughly 4 to 10 cm across. About 3.5 to 7.13 million productive TCRbeta reads were obtained from the samples, with similar numbers across tissue types. Study-level results: The study found a significantly higher top-250-clone fraction in tumors than in blood (p = 0.039). Tumor-adjacent and tumor-blood pairs shared less of their repertoires than tumor region pairs shared.

Germline-derived CDR1 and CDR2 are SGHAT and FQNNGV. The CDR3 length is 14 residues. The template, approximately 500 ng total RNA, yielded TCR beta cDNA made with a constant-region primer. Construction of TCR beta libraries relied on three successive nested multiplex PCR rounds employing slightly modified ARM-PCR. Rounds one and two of PCR, each of 10 cycles, were primed with TRBV1-TRBV30 forward primers and a C-beta reverse primer. TCRdb re-called the multiplex PCR reads with MiXCR, one entry per CDR3 protein. The sample gives around 330,000 distinct CDR3 sequences, nearly 60% of which show up once; approximately 17% is in the top ten. The blood RNA (from unsorted whole blood) was obtained, and germline DNA was also extracted.

This TCR derives from a woman aged 25 to 39 with primary liver carcinoma and hepatitis B virus infection. Material: peripheral blood. The chain links TRBV11-2 to TRBJ2-2; no clear D. The CDR3: CVSSLVRTSRELFI. DNA for the CDR3: TGTGTCAGCAGCTTAGTGCGGACCAGTAGGGAGCTGTTTATT.